The following is a TCR beta chain sequence with its context. Its antigen is not identified. The CDR3 covers 12 residues. V dropped 3 bases and J dropped 6 bases, with 8 bases sitting between them. CDR1 is SEHNR and CDR2 is FQNEAQ in the germline V gene (reference sequence). The PCR employed 60 Vbeta primers together with 13 Jbeta primers. Libraries were prepared by immunoSEQ multiplex PCR; TCRdb keeps only in-frame clonotypes and omits some of them. There are 130,000 or so clones in the sample; less than 90% occur only once, and 1.5% lies in the top ten. This sample is part of a study of cytomegalovirus exposure and HLA in healthy donors. Findings and limits, study-wide: A prior analysis recorded that most TCR beta V segments were productive about 90% or about 30% of the time.

V gene TRBV7-9 combines with J gene TRBJ1-1; the D is unclear. Input material: PBMCs. This sequence originates from a man in his forties in good health and CMV-seronegative. The CDR3 nucleotides read TGTGCCAGCAGCTTTGGCGGGGCTGAAGCTTTCTTT. Amino acid sequence: CASSFGGAEAFF.